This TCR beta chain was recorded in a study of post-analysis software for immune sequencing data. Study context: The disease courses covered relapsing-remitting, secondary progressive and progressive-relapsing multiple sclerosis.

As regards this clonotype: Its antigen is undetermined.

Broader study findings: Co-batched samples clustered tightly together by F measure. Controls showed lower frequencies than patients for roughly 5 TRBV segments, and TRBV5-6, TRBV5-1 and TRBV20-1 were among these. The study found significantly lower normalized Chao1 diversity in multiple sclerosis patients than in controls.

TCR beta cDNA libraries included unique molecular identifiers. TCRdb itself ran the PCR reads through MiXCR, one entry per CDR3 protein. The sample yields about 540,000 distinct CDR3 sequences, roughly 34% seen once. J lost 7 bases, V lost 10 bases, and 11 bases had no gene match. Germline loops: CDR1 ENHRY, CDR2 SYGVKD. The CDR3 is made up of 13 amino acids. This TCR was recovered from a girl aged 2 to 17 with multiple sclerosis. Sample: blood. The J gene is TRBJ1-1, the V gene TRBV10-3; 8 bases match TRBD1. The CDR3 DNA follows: TGTGCCACCCGGGACAGGAGGCCGGGTGAAGCTTTCTTT. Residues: CATRDRRPGEAFF.